The 20 T cell receptor beta chains listed next were all sequenced from one sample in a study of T-cell memory formation after mild COVID-19. Via MiXCR, TCRdb re-called the 5' RACE reads, giving one row per CDR3 protein. Among 85,000 to 130,000 distinct CDR3 sequences listed, approximately 17% were seen once. Sequenced: PBMCs or a T cell subset sorted from them (not recorded which). These receptors came from an adult woman who had mild COVID-19 (a few samples of this study predate the infection). Cell type and time point are not known.

This clonotype showed up many times. The chain couples TRBV29-1 to TRBJ2-1; unclear D gene. Germline V lookup: CDR1 SQVTM, CDR2 ANQGSEA. V was trimmed by 7 bases and J by 8 bases, leaving 21 bases between them. This CDR3 comprises 14 residues. The CDR3 reads CSAHLSHRRDEQFF. The DNA for the CDR3 is TGCAGCGCCCATCTAAGTCATAGACGGGATGAGCAGTTCTTC.

This chain connects TRBV4-1 to TRBJ1-1; possibly TRBD1 for D (6 bases). From germline, CDR1 is MGHRA and CDR2 YSYEKL. CDR3 size: 15 residues. With 1 base removed from V and 1 base from J, the gap between germline ends came to 10 bases. The DNA for the CDR3 is TGCGCCAGCAGCCAAGTTTTGGGACAGAACACTGAAGCTTTCTTT. Encoded protein: CASSQVLGQNTEAFF.

The chain recombines TRBV29-1 with TRBJ1-1, with TRBD1 matching 8 bases. Germline values: CDR1 SQVTM, CDR2 ANQGSEA. The CDR3 totals 19 residues. V lost 5 bases, J lost 1 base, and 21 bases stayed unmatched. The CDR3 here is CSVHVGALDRVKSNTEAFF. Here the CDR3 DNA reads TGCAGCGTTCATGTGGGGGCCCTGGACAGGGTTAAATCGAACACTGAAGCTTTCTTT.

The count of this clonotype is one. For the CDR3, the DNA is TGCAGCGTTTTAACCGGGACACCCACCGGGGAGCTGTTTTTT. It translates to CSVLTGTPTGELFF. The V gene is TRBV29-1, the J gene TRBJ2-2; maybe TRBD1 (6 bases). This CDR3 is built from 14 residues. Germline loops: CDR1 SQVTM, CDR2 ANQGSEA. V was clipped by 5 bases and J by 4 bases, with 14 bases between them.

V usage is TRBV7-2 and J usage is TRBJ2-6; D not resolved. This CDR3 is 15 amino acids long. Trimming removed 3 bases from V and 2 bases from J, with 8 bases in between. Germline CDR1 and CDR2: SGHTA and FQGNSA. CDR3 nucleotides: TGTGCCAGCAGCTTCGTAAACGCTGGGGCCAACGTCCTGACTTTC. Translating gives CASSFVNAGANVLTF.

The CDR3 coding sequence is TGTGCCAGCAGCTTGAGGAGCGGGGTGTGGTCCTACGAGCAGTACTTC. This codes for CASSLRSGVWSYEQYF. The chain links TRBV5-4 to TRBJ2-7, with 7 positions matching TRBD2. Trimming at V came to 1 base and at J to 1 base, leaving 8 bases not matched to a gene. CDR1 and CDR2 from the germline V gene are SGHNT and YYREEE (reference sequence). The CDR3 has 16 residues. Full variable domain (missing parts from reference TRBV5-4 and TRBJ2-7): ETGVTQSPTHLIKTRGQQVTLRCSSQSGHNTVSWYQQALGQGPQFIFQYYREEENGRGNFPPRFSGLQFPNYSSELNVNALELDDSALYLCASSLRSGVWSYEQYFGPGTRLTVT.

This clonotype came up a few times. The CDR3, as DNA: TGTGCCACCAGCAGCGGGGGGACTCCTTCCTACGAGCAGTACTTC. It encodes CATSSGGTPSYEQYF. This chain joins TRBV15 and TRBJ2-7; 7 bases align to TRBD2. Germline trimming cut 3 bases from V and 1 base from J; bases unmatched to any gene: 6. Germline CDR1 is LNHNV and CDR2 is YYDKDF (reference sequence). The CDR3 totals 15 residues.

This clonotype has at least ten counts. This rearrangement joins TRBV27 to TRBJ2-7, with 8 bases matching TRBD2. There are 14 residues in the CDR3. Germline CDR1 and CDR2: MNHEY and SMNVEV (reference sequence). The V gene end was trimmed by 2 bases and the J gene end by 5 bases; junction bases not matched to a gene: 5. The CDR3 DNA reads TGTGCCAGCAGTTTAGGGGCGGGGGGAAACGAGCAGTACTTC. It codes for CASSLGAGGNEQYF.

The chain combines TRBV9 with TRBJ1-5; 7 nucleotides line up with TRBD1. Germline CDR1 reads SGDLS; CDR2 reads YYNGEE. Trimming removed 2 bases from V and 2 bases from J; junction bases left unmatched: 13. The CDR3 consists of 18 residues. The CDR3 coding sequence is TGTGCCAGCAGCGTTCCTCCGGGACAGCCCAAGGGCAATCAGCCCCAGCATTTT. It encodes CASSVPPGQPKGNQPQHF.

The table lists this clonotype with a few counts. This chain links TRBV4-1 with TRBJ2-7; D is perhaps TRBD1 (6 bases). V was pared by 1 base and J by 2 bases, with 9 bases between. Looked up from germline, CDR1 is MGHRA and CDR2 is YSYEKL. The CDR3 runs to 14 residues. The CDR3 DNA sequence: TGCGCCAGCAGCCAAGCACAGGGCGCCTACGAGCAGTACTTC. It encodes CASSQAQGAYEQYF.

The gene calls are TRBV9 and TRBJ1-6; TRBD1 is a possible D gene (5 bases). The CDR3 spans 15 residues. CDR1 is SGDLS, CDR2 YYNGEE, per germline. V dropped 0 bases and J dropped 8 bases, with 12 bases sitting between them. The CDR3, as DNA: TGTGCCAGCAGCGTAGCGGGGGAGCCCTATTCACCCCTCCACTTT. This codes for CASSVAGEPYSPLHF.

This clonotype was picked up many times. The chain uses TRBV4-1 and TRBJ2-5; 8 positions agree with TRBD2. This CDR3 is 16 amino acids long. After removal of 4 bases from V and 2 bases from J, the junction contained 9 bases not matched to a gene. Germline assignment: CDR1 MGHRA and CDR2 YSYEKL. The CDR3 DNA is TGCGCCAGCAGCCTCCAACCTAGCGGGCGACAAGAGACCCAGTACTTC. Translating it yields CASSLQPSGRQETQYF.

This clonotype was seen a few times. V usage is TRBV15 and J usage is TRBJ2-5, with a tentative D call TRBD2 (6 bases). The length of the CDR3 is 15 residues. Looked up from germline, CDR1 is LNHNV and CDR2 is YYDKDF (reference sequence). Trimming left V 8 bases short and J 3 bases short, with 19 bases between. The CDR3 loop is CATGTYPGPKETQYF. The CDR3 DNA sequence: TGTGCCACCGGGACTTACCCGGGACCGAAAGAGACCCAGTACTTC.

This clonotype showed up many times. The rearrangement links TRBV5-1 to TRBJ1-1; D gene uncertain. The CDR3 has 15 amino acids. From germline, CDR1 is SGHRS and CDR2 YFSETQ. Trimming removed 5 bases from V and 1 base from J, with 15 bases in between. CDR3 protein: CASSSGLSGNTEAFF. CDR3 coding DNA: TGCGCCAGCAGTAGTGGCCTGTCAGGGAACACTGAAGCTTTCTTT.

The rearrangement links TRBV2 to TRBJ2-1; 8 bases are shared with TRBD2. This CDR3 spans 14 amino acids. V gave up 7 bases and J gave up 3 bases; unmatched junction bases: 5. Germline lookup yields CDR1 SNHLY and CDR2 FYNNEI. The CDR3 loop is CASIMAGGYNEQFF. The CDR3 DNA reads TGTGCCAGCATAATGGCGGGGGGCTACAATGAGCAGTTCTTC.

This clonotype was detected ten times or more. The chain has TRBV5-1 and TRBJ2-4; 10 positions agree with TRBD2. J lost 5 bases, V lost 4 bases, and 9 bases had no gene match. Germline lookup yields CDR1 SGHRS and CDR2 YFSETQ. CDR3 length: 16 residues. The CDR3 loop is CASSPSGGALENIQYF. The CDR3 region has the DNA TGCGCCAGCAGCCCAAGCGGGGGGGCTTTAGAAAACATTCAGTACTTC.

The chain joins TRBV9 to TRBJ1-1, with a tentative D call TRBD1 (6 bases). CDR1 is SGDLS and CDR2 is YYNGEE in the germline V gene. The CDR3 spans 13 residues. V dropped 2 bases and J dropped 4 bases, with 9 bases sitting between them. CDR3 region: CASSVGQSTEAFF. CDR3 nucleotide sequence: TGTGCCAGCAGCGTTGGACAGAGCACTGAAGCTTTCTTT.

This sequence joins TRBV5-1 and TRBJ2-1; no definite D call. There are 12 residues in the CDR3. Trimming pared 5 bases from V and 5 bases from J, leaving 8 bases between. CDR1 and CDR2 from the germline V gene are SGHRS and YFSETQ. CDR3 in DNA: TGCGCCAGCAGAGCGTACCACAATGAGCAGTTCTTC. Translated: CASRAYHNEQFF.

This clonotype has at least ten counts. The chain employs TRBV29-1 and TRBJ2-7, with D perhaps matching TRBD1 or TRBD2 (5 bases each). V was clipped by 6 bases and J by 3 bases, with 18 bases between them. The CDR3 has 14 residues. Germline values: CDR1 SQVTM, CDR2 ANQGSEA. The CDR3 DNA sequence: TGCAGCGTAGCCGGGACCGATCTCGGCTACGAGCAGTACTTC. Protein sequence: CSVAGTDLGYEQYF.

This clonotype came up a few times. The CDR3: CASSFRGGGANVLTF. The CDR3, as DNA: TGTGCCAGCAGCTTCAGGGGCGGTGGGGCCAACGTCCTGACTTTC. The chain joins TRBV7-9 to TRBJ2-6; D might be TRBD1 (6 bases). CDR1 and CDR2 (germline): SEHNR, FQNEAQ (reference sequence). This CDR3 has 15 amino acids. Trimming took 3 bases from V and 3 from J, leaving 9 bases between them.